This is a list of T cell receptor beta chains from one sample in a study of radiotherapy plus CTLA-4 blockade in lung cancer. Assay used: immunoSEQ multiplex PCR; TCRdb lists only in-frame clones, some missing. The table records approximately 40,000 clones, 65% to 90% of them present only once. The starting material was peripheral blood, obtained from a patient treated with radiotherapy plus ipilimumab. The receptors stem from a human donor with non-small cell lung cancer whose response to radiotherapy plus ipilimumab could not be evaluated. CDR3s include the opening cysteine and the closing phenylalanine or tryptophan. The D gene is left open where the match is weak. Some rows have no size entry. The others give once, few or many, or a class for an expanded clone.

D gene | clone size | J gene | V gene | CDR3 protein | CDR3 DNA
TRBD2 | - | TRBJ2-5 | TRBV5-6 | CASRRGGGETQYF | TGTGCCAGCCGCCGGGGGGGCGGAGAGACCCAGTACTTC
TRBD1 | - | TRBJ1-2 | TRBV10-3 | CAISGTGPRDGYTF | TGTGCCATCAGCGGGACAGGGCCCAGGGATGGCTACACCTTC
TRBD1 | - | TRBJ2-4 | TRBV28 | CASSLTGQGNIQYF | TGTGCCAGCAGTTTAACCGGACAGGGAAACATTCAGTACTTC
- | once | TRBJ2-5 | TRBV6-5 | CASSYSDTRETQYF | TGTGCCAGCAGTTACTCGGACACCCGAGAGACCCAGTACTTC
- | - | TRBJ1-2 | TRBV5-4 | CASSLSQLHGYTF | TGTGCCAGCAGCTTGTCTCAACTCCATGGCTACACCTTC
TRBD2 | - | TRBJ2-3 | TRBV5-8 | CASSPGLAGRGSTDTQYF | TGTGCCAGCAGCCCCGGACTAGCGGGAAGAGGAAGCACAGATACGCAGTATTTT
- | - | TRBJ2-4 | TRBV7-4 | CASSLRGRVKNIQYF | TGTGCCAGCAGCTTACGTGGTCGGGTCAAAAACATTCAGTACTTC
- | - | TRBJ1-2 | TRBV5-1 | CASSKNRDGYTF | TGCGCCAGCAGCAAAAACAGGGATGGCTACACCTTC
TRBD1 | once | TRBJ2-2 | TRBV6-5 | CASRGQGVGELFF | TGTGCCAGCAGGGGACAGGGGGTCGGGGAGCTGTTTTTT
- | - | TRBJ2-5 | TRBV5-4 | CASSRGGARQETQYF | TGTGCCAGCAGCCGAGGAGGGGCGCGACAAGAGACCCAGTACTTC
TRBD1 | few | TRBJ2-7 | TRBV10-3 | CAIKGQGSYEQYF | TGTGCCATCAAGGGACAGGGATCCTACGAGCAGTACTTC
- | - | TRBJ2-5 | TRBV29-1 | CSVDETGTQYF | TGCAGCGTCGATGAAACAGGGACCCAGTACTTC
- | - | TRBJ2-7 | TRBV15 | CATSRARGVGYEQYF | TGTGCCACCAGCAGAGCCAGGGGGGTGGGCTACGAGCAGTACTTC
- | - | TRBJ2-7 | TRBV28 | CASREGYEQYF | TGTGCCAGCCGGGAAGGTTACGAGCAGTACTTC
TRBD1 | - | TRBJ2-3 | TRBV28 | CASSPGQGGTDTQYF | TGTGCCAGCAGTCCCGGACAGGGGGGCACAGATACGCAGTATTTT
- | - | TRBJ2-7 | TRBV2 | CASSVSLTVYEQYF | TGTGCCAGCAGTGTGTCCTTGACAGTTTACGAGCAGTACTTC
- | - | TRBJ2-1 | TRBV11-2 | CASRRDGGNEQFF | TGTGCCAGCCGGAGGGACGGCGGAAATGAGCAGTTCTTC
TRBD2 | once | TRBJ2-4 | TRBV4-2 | CASSQEGSGSAKNIQYF | TGTGCCAGCAGCCAAGAGGGTAGCGGGAGTGCCAAAAACATTCAGTACTTC
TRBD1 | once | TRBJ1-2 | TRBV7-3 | CASSSRWDRAYYTF | TGTGCCAGCAGCTCCCGTTGGGACAGGGCTTACTACACCTTC
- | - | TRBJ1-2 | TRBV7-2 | CASSLSRGPQVYGYTF | TGTGCCAGCAGCTTATCCAGGGGCCCCCAAGTCTATGGCTACACCTTC
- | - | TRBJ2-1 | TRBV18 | CASSPIRGQANEQFF | TGTGCCAGCTCACCAATCCGCGGGCAGGCCAATGAGCAGTTCTTC
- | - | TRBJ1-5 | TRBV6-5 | CASSYSGGGQPQHF | TGTGCCAGCAGTTACTCGGGGGGAGGGCAGCCCCAGCATTTT
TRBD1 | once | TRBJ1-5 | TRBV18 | CASSPGQDQPQHF | TGTGCCAGCTCACCAGGACAGGATCAGCCCCAGCATTTT
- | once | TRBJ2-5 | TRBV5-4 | CASSSQGGNQETQYF | TGTGCCAGCAGCTCGCAGGGGGGTAACCAAGAGACCCAGTACTTC
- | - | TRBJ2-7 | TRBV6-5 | CASPTYEQYF | TGTGCCAGCCCCACCTACGAGCAGTACTTC
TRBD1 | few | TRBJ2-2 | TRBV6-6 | CASNQGQGAGGELFF | TGTGCCAGCAACCAAGGACAGGGGGCTGGCGGGGAGCTGTTTTTT
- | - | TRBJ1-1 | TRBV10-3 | CAISESLIFRLPGLGTEAFF | TGTGCCATCAGTGAGTCGTTAATTTTTCGGCTCCCCGGGTTGGGCACTGAAGCTTTCTTT
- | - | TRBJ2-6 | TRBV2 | CASRGGQSYSGANVLTF | TGTGCCAGCAGGGGGGGACAGTCCTACTCTGGGGCCAACGTCCTGACTTTC
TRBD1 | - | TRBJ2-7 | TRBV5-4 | CASSLNTDRALYEQYF | TGTGCCAGCAGCCTGAACACGGACAGGGCTCTCTACGAGCAGTACTTC
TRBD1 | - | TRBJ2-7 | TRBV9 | CASSPHGSGQPLGQYF | TGTGCCAGCAGCCCTCACGGATCGGGACAGCCCCTGGGGCAGTACTTC
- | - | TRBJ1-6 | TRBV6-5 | CASRSGHIYNSPLHF | TGTGCCAGCAGGTCAGGGCACATATATAATTCACCCCTCCACTTT
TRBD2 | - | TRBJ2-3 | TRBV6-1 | CASTPGLAIDTQYF | TGTGCCAGCACCCCGGGACTAGCAATAGATACGCAGTATTTT
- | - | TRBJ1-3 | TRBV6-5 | CASSRDYALGNTIYF | TGTGCCAGCAGTCGGGACTACGCGCTTGGAAACACCATATATTTT
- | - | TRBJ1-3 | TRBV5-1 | CASSLQSGRGSGNTIYF | TGCGCCAGCAGCTTACAGTCGGGCAGGGGATCTGGAAACACCATATATTTT
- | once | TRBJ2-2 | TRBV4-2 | CASSQEQGTGELFF | TGTGCCAGCAGCCAAGAACAGGGCACCGGGGAGCTGTTTTTT
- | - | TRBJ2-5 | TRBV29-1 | CSVELYQETQYF | TGCAGCGTTGAACTGTACCAAGAGACCCAGTACTTC
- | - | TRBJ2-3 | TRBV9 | CASSAGSDTDTQYF | TGTGCCAGCAGCGCCGGAAGCGACACAGATACGCAGTATTTT
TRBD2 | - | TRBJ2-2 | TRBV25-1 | CASSDTRLAGVLTGELFF | TGTGCCAGCAGTGATACCCGACTAGCGGGAGTTTTGACCGGGGAGCTGTTTTTT
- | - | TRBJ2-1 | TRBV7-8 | CASSTVNEQFF | TGTGCCAGCAGCACTGTCAATGAGCAGTTCTTC
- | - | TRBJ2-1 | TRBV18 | CASSPEYNEQFF | TGTGCCAGCTCACCAGAGTACAATGAGCAGTTCTTC